Following are 10 T cell receptor beta chains from one sample sequenced in a study of radiotherapy plus CTLA-4 blockade in lung cancer. This table comes from immunoSEQ multiplex PCR, and its TCRdb copy is limited to in-frame clones, with some not included. The repertoire has about 100,000 clones, around 82% of them found once; the top ten carry more than 0.75%. The specimen comprised peripheral blood, sampled from a patient treated with radiotherapy plus ipilimumab. The receptors shown here come from a human donor with non-small cell lung cancer who had stable disease on radiotherapy plus ipilimumab.

This clone appeared once. The genes are TRBV15 and TRBJ1-5, with D possibly TRBD1 on 5 matching bases. Germline lookup yields CDR1 LNHNV and CDR2 YYDKDF (reference sequence). CDR3 size: 16 residues. The ends were cut back, 1 base at V and 6 bases at J, with 16 bases in the middle. The CDR3 loop reads CATSRVDRGGSQPQHF. As DNA, the CDR3 is TGTGCCACCAGCAGAGTGGACCGGGGGGGTAGTCAGCCCCAGCATTTT.

As concerns this clone: A read error may produce the germline difference seen at one junction end. This chain joins TRBV30 and TRBJ1-1; possible D gene TRBD1, 6 bases. In germline, CDR1 is GTSNPN, CDR2 SVGIG (reference sequence). The CDR3 is 12 amino acids. The DNA for the CDR3 is TGTGCCTGGACCATTCCCCCGAGACAGGCCATCTTT. Protein product: CAWTIPPRQAIF.

The rearrangement joins TRBV6-5 to TRBJ2-5; 10 bases agree with TRBD2. The length of the CDR3 is 13 residues. Trimming cost V 8 bases and J 3 bases; bases outside gene matches: 3. Germline CDR1 MNHEY, CDR2 SVGAGI. DNA for the CDR3: TGTGCCAGCCGAGCGGGAGGGGAAGAGACCCAGTACTTC. This gives the protein CASRAGGEETQYF.

The genes are TRBV9 and TRBJ2-1; weak D call: TRBD1 (7 bases). The CDR3 spans 15 residues. The germline gives CDR1 SGDLS, CDR2 YYNGEE. Trimming stripped 2 bases from V and 4 bases from J, with 13 bases between. The CDR3 nucleotides read TGTGCCAGCAGCGTTGCCAGGGGGGAGTACAATGAGCAGTTCTTC. Its translation: CASSVARGEYNEQFF.

The gene calls are TRBV6-1 and TRBJ2-7; D is perhaps TRBD2 (6 bases). Trimming removed 1 base at V and 2 bases at J, with 12 bases between. Germline V gene lookup returns CDR1 MNHNS and CDR2 SASEGT. The CDR3 runs 15 residues. In nucleotides, the CDR3 is TGTGCCAGCAGTGAAGGTAGCGGAACTACCTACGAGCAGTACTTC. Translated: CASSEGSGTTYEQYF.

The chain carries TRBV2 and TRBJ1-4; 8 nucleotides agree with TRBD1. The CDR3 is 13 residues long. From germline, CDR1 is SNHLY and CDR2 FYNNEI. V shed 8 bases and J 8 bases; nucleotides not matched to a gene: 7. CDR3 loop: CASSSTGVEKLFF. The DNA for the CDR3 is TGTGCCAGCTCGTCGACAGGGGTCGAAAAACTGTTTTTT.

The chain couples TRBV5-1 to TRBJ1-6; possibly TRBD1 for D (6 bases). The CDR3 loop spans 16 amino acids. The germline V and J ends were trimmed by 1 base and 6 bases, with 14 bases remaining between them. The germline gives CDR1 SGHRS, CDR2 YFSETQ. CDR3 nucleotide sequence: TGCGCCAGCAGCTTGACAGGGATCGCGGGTAATTCACCCCTCCACTTT. Translation gives CASSLTGIAGNSPLHF.

Here the CDR3 DNA reads TGCGCCAGCAGCCAAGTCGAGGGGGGGAATTATGGCTACACCTTC. The encoded protein is CASSQVEGGNYGYTF. This chain links TRBV4-1 with TRBJ1-2; possible D gene TRBD1, 6 bases. V gave up 1 base and J gave up 5 bases, with 14 bases separating them. CDR1 and CDR2 (germline): MGHRA, YSYEKL. This CDR3 has 15 amino acids.

About this clone: Other nucleotide sequences in the sample specify the same CDR3. The gene calls are TRBV7-3 and TRBJ2-6, with unresolved D. Trimming took 3 bases from V and 0 from J, leaving 3 bases between them. The CDR3 has 14 residues. CDR1 and CDR2 (germline): SGHTA, FQGTGA. The CDR3 protein is CASSLSSGANVLTF. CDR3 coding DNA: TGTGCCAGCAGCTTGAGCTCTGGGGCCAACGTCCTGACTTTC.

V is TRBV28 and J is TRBJ1-2; D not resolved. The CDR3 loop spans 13 amino acids. Per germline, CDR1 MDHEN and CDR2 SYDVKM. V lost 2 bases, J lost 4 bases, and 8 bases lay in between. CDR3 bases: TGTGCCAGCAGTTTAAGGTCTCCCTATGGCTACACCTTC. It codes for CASSLRSPYGYTF.